Listed here are 22 T cell receptor beta chains from one sample, sequenced in a study of shared clonotypes between healthy human individuals. Clones were sequenced by immunoSEQ multiplex PCR, and TCRdb holds only the in-frame ones, with some missing. This table has about 980,000 clones, around 80% appearing once. The material sequenced was memory CD4+ T cells sorted from blood. The subset is: CD45RA-negative fraction. The receptors stem from a man aged 18-30 years in good health.

This chain uses TRBV5-4 with TRBJ2-2, with D perhaps matching TRBD2 (6 bases). The CDR3 is 16 residues long. Germline values: CDR1 SGHNT, CDR2 YYREEE (reference sequence). The ends were cut back, 0 bases at V and 0 bases at J, with 9 bases in the middle. The CDR3 protein is CASSLGSGSNTGELFF. The CDR3 DNA sequence: TGTGCCAGCAGCTTGGGTAGCGGCTCGAACACCGGGGAGCTGTTTTTT.

This rearrangement joins TRBV10-3 to TRBJ2-7; D not certain. From germline, CDR1 is ENHRY and CDR2 SYGVKD. Between the trimmed V and J ends, which lost 5 bases and 9 bases, there was a span of 14 bases. CDR3 length: 12 amino acids. The CDR3 DNA reads as TGTGCCATCAGTATAAATGACGCCGGGCAGTACTTC. Its translation: CAISINDAGQYF.

This sequence joins TRBV4-1 and TRBJ2-5; D is perhaps TRBD2 (6 bases). Germline CDR1 MGHRA, CDR2 YSYEKL. The CDR3 runs to 16 residues. Trimming took off 0 bases at V and 1 base at J, with 12 bases between the two ends. CDR3 DNA: TGCGCCAGCAGCCAAGAGGGAGGAGCGTCCCAAGAGACCCAGTACTTC. Amino acids: CASSQEGGASQETQYF.

The DNA for the CDR3 is TGTGCCAGCAGCTTGGGCCCCGGGACACCAAATTCACCCCTCCACTTT. It yields the protein CASSLGPGTPNSPLHF. The chain has TRBV5-5 and TRBJ1-6; weak D call: TRBD1 (6 bases). The germline V gene has CDR1 SGHKS and CDR2 YYEKEE (reference sequence). This CDR3 spans 16 amino acids. The ends were cut back, 0 bases at V and 7 bases at J, with 14 bases in the middle. Full variable domain (missing parts from reference TRBV5-5 and TRBJ1-6): DAGVTQSPTHLIKTRGQQVTLRCSPISGHKSVSWYQQVLGQGPQFIFQYYEKEERGRGNFPDRFSARQFPNYSSELNVNALLLGDSALYLCASSLGPGTPNSPLHFGNGTRLTVT.

This clone was found a few times. This chain joins TRBV29-1 and TRBJ1-4; 7 bases line up with TRBD1. With V trimmed by 1 base and J by 4 bases, 3 bases remained unmatched. The CDR3 contains 14 residues. Germline CDR1 reads SQVTM; CDR2 reads ANQGSEA. CDR3 protein: CSVEARDSNEKLFF. The CDR3 nucleotides read TGCAGCGTTGAAGCCCGGGACAGTAATGAAAAACTGTTTTTT.

The chain carries TRBV6-6 and TRBJ1-2; D gene unclear. CDR3 length: 13 residues. Deletions cut 6 bases from V and 4 bases from J, with 12 bases between. CDR1 is MNHNY and CDR2 is SVGAGI in the germline V gene (reference sequence). The CDR3 here is CASSLTIAYGYTF. In DNA, the CDR3 is TGTGCCAGCAGCCTTACGATTGCCTATGGCTACACCTTC.

This clone was seen a single time. One base away lies a much larger clone, so this may be a sequencing read error. The V and J genes are TRBV6-5 and TRBJ2-3; D is unclear. Trimming took off 6 bases at V and 4 bases at J, with 8 bases between the two ends. The CDR3 is made up of 12 amino acids. Germline CDR1 is MNHEY and CDR2 is SVGAGI. The CDR3 coding sequence is TGTGCCAGCAGCCCGCGGCCAGATACGCAGTATTTT. It is translated as CASSPRPDTQYF.

This clone was observed once. The chain employs TRBV27 and TRBJ2-7; TRBD1 matches at 7 bases. With 2 bases clipped from V and 2 bases from J, the junction kept 6 bases outside the gene matches. Germline CDR1 MNHEY, CDR2 SMNVEV (reference sequence). CDR3 length equals 15 residues. Here the CDR3 reads CASSLGTVGTYEQYF. CDR3 in DNA: TGTGCCAGCAGTTTAGGGACAGTGGGGACCTACGAGCAGTACTTC.

This chain uses TRBV7-6 with TRBJ2-1; maybe TRBD2 (6 bases). This CDR3 has 17 amino acids. Germline lookup yields CDR1 SGHVS and CDR2 FNYEAQ. V lost 4 bases and J 3 bases, leaving 19 bases between the germline ends. For the CDR3, the DNA is TGTGCCAGCAGCTCAAGAGGATCGGACTACGGCTACAATGAGCAGTTCTTC. Its protein product is CASSSRGSDYGYNEQFF.

The chain is built from TRBV19 and TRBJ2-5; 7 positions match TRBD2. This CDR3 comprises 20 residues. The V gene end was trimmed by 3 bases and the J gene end by 1 base; junction bases not matched to a gene: 20. Germline CDR1 is LNHDA and CDR2 is SQIVND (reference sequence). The CDR3: CASSIGAGSRSRRTQETQYF. CDR3 in DNA: TGTGCCAGTAGTATTGGAGCGGGATCTCGGAGCCGACGAACCCAAGAGACCCAGTACTTC.

In this sample, this clone turned up a few times. The chain joins TRBV7-9 to TRBJ1-5; the D gene is possibly TRBD1 (5 bases). This CDR3 is built from 14 residues. CDR1 is SEHNR, CDR2 FQNEAQ, per germline (reference sequence). The V gene lost 5 bases and the J gene lost 5 bases, with 13 bases spanning the gap. CDR3 amino acids: CASSPGDYDQPQHF. CDR3 DNA sequence: TGTGCCAGCAGCCCCGGGGACTACGATCAGCCCCAGCATTTT.

The CDR3 here is CASSLKGAQETQYF. The CDR3 DNA is TGTGCCAGCTCATTGAAGGGGGCACAAGAGACCCAGTACTTC. The rearrangement links TRBV18 to TRBJ2-5; 7 bases are shared with TRBD1. CDR1 KGHSH and CDR2 LQKENI come from the germline V gene. V gave up 5 bases and J gave up 2 bases; unmatched junction bases: 5. The CDR3 runs 14 residues. The whole variable domain, filled in from reference TRBV18 and TRBJ2-5, reads NAGVMQNPRHLVRRRGQEARLRCSPMKGHSHVYWYRQLPEEGLKFMVYLQKENIIDESGMPKERFSAEFPKEGPSILRIQQVVRGDSAAYFCASSLKGAQETQYFGPGTRLLVL.

The count of this clone is one. The chain combines TRBV6-6 with TRBJ1-6; D perhaps matches TRBD1 (5 bases). The length of the CDR3 is 15 residues. Germline CDR1 is MNHNY and CDR2 is SVGAGI (reference sequence). Trimming took off 2 bases at V and 8 bases at J, with 13 bases between the two ends. The CDR3 region has the DNA TGTGCCAGCAGTTACGAGGGGACGGATCATTCACCCCTCCACTTT. It yields the protein CASSYEGTDHSPLHF.

J is TRBJ1-2 and V is TRBV19; TRBD1 might be the D (5 bases). The CDR3 contains 13 residues. CDR1 and CDR2 (germline): LNHDA, SQIVND (reference sequence). The V and J ends lost 3 bases and 2 bases respectively, with 7 bases between them. The CDR3 DNA is TGTGCCAGTAGTATGGGACGGAACTATGGCTACACCTTC. Amino acids: CASSMGRNYGYTF.

The V call is TRBV5-3, the J call TRBJ2-2; 7 positions agree with TRBD1. TRBV5-3 counts as an open reading frame of uncertain function. The CDR3 length is 16 residues. V dropped 8 bases and J dropped 2; count of bases not matched to a gene: 12. The DNA for the CDR3 is TGTGCCAGTAAGACAGGGCTTCCTCCTAACACCGGGGAGCTGTTTTTT. This gives the protein CASKTGLPPNTGELFF.

As to this clone: At one end, the junction sequence differs from germline, possibly due to a read error. This chain connects TRBV5-4 to TRBJ1-3; D gene uncertain. CDR1 and CDR2 (germline): SGHNT, YYREEE (reference sequence). CDR3 size: 15 residues. CDR3 sequence (DNA): TGCGCCAGCAGCCAAGATACTGGCTCTGGAAACACCATATATTTT. Its translation: CASSQDTGSGNTIYF.

This chain connects TRBV19 to TRBJ2-7; no firm D call. Germline V gene sequence: CDR1 LNHDA, CDR2 SQIVND (reference sequence). This CDR3 spans 11 amino acids. Trimming took 5 bases from V and 7 from J, leaving 9 bases between them. DNA for the CDR3: TGTGCCAGTAGTTTTCGAGGAGAGCAGTACTTC. Translating it yields CASSFRGEQYF.

This chain joins TRBV11-3 and TRBJ2-3; maybe TRBD2 (6 bases). The germline V gene encodes CDR1 SGHNT and CDR2 YENEEA. The CDR3 has 14 residues. V lost 6 bases and J 0 bases, leaving 10 bases between the germline ends. The chain's CDR3 is CASSRDSSTDTQYF. Here the CDR3 DNA reads TGTGCCAGCAGTCGGGACTCCAGCACAGATACGCAGTATTTT.

V is TRBV7-2 and J is TRBJ2-7; D gene ambiguous. Germline V gene data show CDR1 as SGHTA and CDR2 as FQGNSA. V lost 8 bases, J lost 2 bases, and 16 bases lay in between. CDR3 length equals 14 residues. In nucleotides, the CDR3 is TGTGCCAGCCTAAGACGGACCTTTCCCTACGAGCAGTACTTC. Residues: CASLRRTFPYEQYF.

The rearrangement links TRBV18 to TRBJ1-1, with D perhaps TRBD1 (6 bases). Germline CDR1 is KGHSH and CDR2 is LQKENI. This CDR3 is 14 amino acids long. V was cut by 3 bases and J by 7 bases, with 15 bases left in between. The DNA of the CDR3 is TGTGCCAGCTCACCCCCTGGACAGCGAGGTGAAGCTTTCTTT. Translation gives CASSPPGQRGEAFF.

The chain employs TRBV19 and TRBJ1-4; D might be TRBD1 (5 bases). Germline V gives CDR1 LNHDA, CDR2 SQIVND (reference sequence). CDR3 length equals 14 residues. V shed 9 bases and J shed 8 bases, with 19 bases lying between them. The CDR3 loop is CASTPQGFREKLFF. The CDR3 bases are TGTGCCAGCACCCCTCAGGGATTCCGGGAAAAACTGTTTTTT.

This chain uses TRBV5-6 with TRBJ2-5; D is undetermined. The CDR3 runs 15 residues. Trimming cost V 0 bases and J 2 bases, with 11 bases left between them. CDR1 SGHDT and CDR2 YYEEEE come from the germline V gene. The CDR3 DNA follows: TGTGCCAGCAGCTTGGACGGTAGTAGGCAAGAGACCCAGTACTTC. This gives the protein CASSLDGSRQETQYF.